Only a few counts were recorded for the clone carrying this T cell receptor beta chain. This entry comes from a study of blood T cell repertoires in COVID-19. Study-level background: Samples came from the United States, Italy and Spain, spanning acute and convalescent COVID-19. From T cells, B-cell-depleted T cells, or PBMCs came the material, which was cDNA or gDNA.

In the study's own analysis: Researchers report that nucleated cell counts were estimated from reference gene primer amplification. The protocol was immunoSEQ multiplex PCR, while the TCRdb copy is restricted to in-frame clones and leaves out a portion. From that table come the V and J calls and clone size; the DNA was used to work out D and trimming. The sample comprises around 210,000 clones, 86% of which are singletons, and about 0.72% rests with the top ten. V lost 1 base, J lost 3 bases, and 12 bases stayed unmatched. The CDR3 contains 18 residues. Germline CDR1 and CDR2: LNHDA and SQIVND (reference sequence).

This clonotype originated in a woman in her sixties or seventies with acute or convalescent COVID-19. The chain joins TRBV19 to TRBJ1-1, with 9 bases matching TRBD1. Specimen: peripheral blood. In nucleotides, the CDR3 is TGTGCCAGTAGTATAGCAACCCGAGGGGGGACAGGGCACACTGAAGCTTTCTTT. Translated, it gives CASSIATRGGTGHTEAFF.